This T cell receptor (beta chain) emerged from a study of T cell changes during pregnancy in multiple sclerosis. V was clipped by 0 bases and J by 3 bases, with 16 bases between them. The CDR3 totals 16 residues. Germline V gene sequence: CDR1 SGDLS, CDR2 YYNGEE. Assay used: immunoSEQ multiplex PCR; TCRdb lists only in-frame clones, some missing. There are around 88,000 clones in the sample; around 90% occur only once, and roughly 2% lies in the top ten. The chain is built from TRBV9 and TRBJ2-7; maybe TRBD2 (7 bases). Sequenced material: peripheral blood, taken after pregnancy. This clonotype was sampled from a female donor in good health, enrolled as a control in a pregnancy study. The CDR3: CASSVAKGGGGYEQYF. The DNA for the CDR3 is TGTGCCAGCAGCGTAGCTAAGGGGGGGGGAGGCTACGAGCAGTACTTC.